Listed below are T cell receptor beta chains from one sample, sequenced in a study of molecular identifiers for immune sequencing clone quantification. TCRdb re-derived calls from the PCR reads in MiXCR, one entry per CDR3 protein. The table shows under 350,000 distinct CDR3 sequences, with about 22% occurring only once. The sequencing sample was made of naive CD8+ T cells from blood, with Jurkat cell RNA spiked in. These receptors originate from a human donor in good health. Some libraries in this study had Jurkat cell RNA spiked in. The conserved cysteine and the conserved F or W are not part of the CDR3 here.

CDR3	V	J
AWSVRQGGPEAF	TRBV30	TRBJ1-1
ASSLGRTAYNEQF	TRBV7-3	TRBJ2-1
ASSFFGQAPADTQY	TRBV27	TRBJ2-3
ASSSYLARSNEQF	TRBV11-2	TRBJ2-1
ASSLEPGREQY	TRBV5-1	TRBJ2-7
ASSLRRNRDSDYEQY	TRBV28	TRBJ2-7
AGSTGQGTYEQY	TRBV5-1	TRBJ2-7
ASSLRTGGYEQY	TRBV28	TRBJ2-7
ASSSTGTGGSEAF	TRBV7-9	TRBJ1-1
ASSLLFGAGEAF	TRBV12-3/TRBV12-4	TRBJ1-1
ASSYSGSYDEQY	TRBV6-2/TRBV6-3	TRBJ2-7
ASSFGGETGELF	TRBV4-3	TRBJ2-2
AAGGGLAGVPDEQF	TRBV10-3	TRBJ2-1
ASSLQGATADTQY	TRBV7-2	TRBJ2-3
SAYPASRSSYEQY	TRBV20-1	TRBJ2-7
ASSPGRQGTDTQY	TRBV25-1	TRBJ2-3
SAQGDSNQPQH	TRBV20-1	TRBJ1-5
ASSRTDKRAYEQY	TRBV7-9	TRBJ2-7
ASKRLGRETQY	TRBV28	TRBJ2-5
ASSYYPWTGDSGNTIY	TRBV7-9	TRBJ1-3
ASSSLQGLGEAQH	TRBV7-2	TRBJ1-5
ASSQAQGGSTDTQY	TRBV4-2	TRBJ2-3
ASSEILAGRAHGELF	TRBV7-9	TRBJ2-2
AWSVTGYTEAF	TRBV30	TRBJ1-1
ASSVVTENTGELF	TRBV9	TRBJ2-2
ASSMTAKNTEAF	TRBV12-3/TRBV12-4	TRBJ1-1
ASSLYRGAMADTQY	TRBV28	TRBJ2-3
SARDASGRVAGANVLT	TRBV20-1	TRBJ2-6
ASSLGWAGLDQPQH	TRBV7-2	TRBJ1-5
ASSPSVYIYEQY	TRBV19	TRBJ2-7
ASSTKGQGAGEQY	TRBV19	TRBJ2-7
ASSLARGTGVNTEAF	TRBV12-3/TRBV12-4	TRBJ1-1
ASSYPTGGEQY	TRBV7-9	TRBJ2-7
ASRLQTGGSEAF	TRBV2	TRBJ1-1
ASSSAAGVVSYEQY	TRBV4-3	TRBJ2-7
ASSLNGRGF	TRBV7-8	TRBJ2-1
ASSIASRGGETQY	TRBV19	TRBJ2-5
SVIAGGPREQY	TRBV29-1	TRBJ2-7
ASSLVLGGQPQH	TRBV7-2	TRBJ1-5
ASSPRWGAVNYGYT	TRBV28	TRBJ1-2
ASSLWSGNEQF	TRBV5-8	TRBJ2-1
ASRQLAGSTDTQY	TRBV27	TRBJ2-3
AVPGSLLPGAPVLP	TRBV24-1	TRBJ2-6
ASSISAGGKNEQF	TRBV19	TRBJ2-1
ASSVGIPNTEAF	TRBV9	TRBJ1-1
SVEGLESGANVLT	TRBV29-1	TRBJ2-6
ASSEWGTSGSDTQY	TRBV2	TRBJ2-3
ASSKNGDYSTDTQY	TRBV4-3	TRBJ2-3
ASRALTRETQY	TRBV27	TRBJ2-5
ASALGGTEAF	TRBV6-2/TRBV6-3	TRBJ1-1
SVDDSYSRTDTQY	TRBV29-1	TRBJ2-3